Below, 8 T cell receptor beta chains from the same sample are listed, as sequenced in a study of regulatory T cells in long-lasting Graves disease. Time point meaning: persistent/refractory GD, antithyroid drugs over 5 years with positive TRAb. The authors made the TCR library using RNA they extracted from PBMCs. According to the study, TCR beta libraries were built with iRepertoire HTBI primers and CDR3-region Arm-PCR. From the multiplex PCR reads, TCRdb called clonotypes with MiXCR, one entry per CDR3 protein. The sample carries under 350,000 distinct CDR3 sequences, roughly a fifth recorded once. This specimen consisted of peripheral blood mononuclear cells (PBMCs), obtained when the disease was refractory, from a patient treated with antithyroid drugs. Receptor source: a female donor with Graves disease.

The gene calls are TRBV30 and TRBJ1-5, with D unclear. From germline, CDR1 is GTSNPN and CDR2 SVGIG (reference sequence). Deletions cut 2 bases from V and 0 bases from J, with 11 bases between. CDR3 length: 15 amino acids. The CDR3 spells CAWSPEIDSNQPQHF. The CDR3 nucleotides are TGTGCCTGGAGTCCCGAGATCGATAGCAATCAGCCCCAGCATTTT.

This clonotype was seen ten or more times. This chain uses TRBV28 with TRBJ2-7; 12 bases are shared with TRBD2. Trimming cost V 5 bases and J 5 bases; bases outside gene matches: 10. The CDR3 totals 16 residues. Germline V gives CDR1 MDHEN, CDR2 SYDVKM. For the CDR3, the DNA is TGTGCCAGCAGTCCCGCCTGGGCTAGCGGGAGGGACGAGCAGTACTTC. This codes for CASSPAWASGRDEQYF.

The chain recombines TRBV19 with TRBJ1-6, with D unclear. V was cut by 6 bases and J by 8 bases, with 11 bases left in between. The length of the CDR3 is 13 residues. Germline CDR1 is LNHDA and CDR2 is SQIVND (reference sequence). Here the CDR3 DNA reads TGTGCCAGTAGAGGATGGGATGATTCACCCCTCCACTTT. Translated: CASRGWDDSPLHF.

The chain combines TRBV2 with TRBJ2-3; D assignment may be TRBD1 or TRBD2 (5 bases each). From germline, CDR1 is SNHLY and CDR2 FYNNEI. The CDR3 totals 14 residues. V lost 5 bases, J lost 4 bases, and 13 bases lay in between. The CDR3 nucleotides are TGTGCCAGCAGTCTGGGGGTAGCAGCAGATACGCAGTATTTT. This codes for CASSLGVAADTQYF. Based on the CDR3 plus reference TRBV2 and TRBJ2-3, the full variable domain is EPEVTQTPSHQVTQMGQEVILRCVPISNHLYFYWYRQILGQKVEFLVSFYNNEISEKSEIFDDQFSVERPDGSNFTLKIRSTKLEDSAMYFCASSLGVAADTQYFGPGTRLTVL.

This clonotype appeared a single time. The CDR3 reads CASSYSGHGIGKTQYF. CDR3 nucleotide sequence: TGTGCCAGCAGTTACTCGGGGCACGGGATCGGGAAGACCCAGTACTTC. This sequence joins TRBV6-5 and TRBJ2-5; D possibly matches TRBD1 or TRBD2 (5 bases each). Trimming took 0 bases from V and 6 from J, leaving 17 bases between them. The length of the CDR3 is 16 residues. Germline CDR1 is MNHEY and CDR2 is SVGAGI.

Notes on this clonotype: This sequence is one base from a far larger clone and is likely a read error. The J gene is TRBJ2-7, the V gene TRBV7-8; TRBD1 matches at 9 bases. The CDR3 runs to 13 residues. CDR1 and CDR2 (germline): SGHVS, FQNEAQ. The J segment lost 5 bases and the V segment lost 6 bases, leaving 5 bases of the junction unmatched. This CDR3 reads CASSHGQGNEQYF. The CDR3 DNA is TGTGCCAGCAGTCACGGACAGGGGAACGAGCAGTACTTC.

This clonotype was seen many times. The V and J genes are TRBV11-2 and TRBJ2-6; D unclear. This CDR3 spans 16 amino acids. Germline CDR1 and CDR2: SGHAT and FQNNGV. Trimming pared 4 bases from V and 1 base from J, leaving 11 bases between. The CDR3 sequence: CASSSPRVSGANVLTF. CDR3 nucleotide sequence: TGTGCCAGCAGCTCCCCTAGGGTTTCTGGGGCCAACGTCCTGACTTTC.

This clonotype has a handful of counts. The chain recombines TRBV3-1 with TRBJ2-7, with a tentative D call TRBD2 (6 bases). V lost 3 bases and J lost 2, with 11 bases in between. This CDR3 has 14 amino acids. CDR1 is LGHDT and CDR2 is YNNKEL in the germline V gene (reference sequence). CDR3 region: CASSHSPGAYEQYF. CDR3 nucleotide sequence: TGTGCCAGCAGCCATTCCCCGGGGGCCTACGAGCAGTACTTC.